Below are 2 T cell receptor beta chains sequenced from a single sample in a study of technical replicates of blood from several donors. TCRdb's table, derived via immunoSEQ multiplex PCR, lists solely in-frame clones and lacks some. Of tens of thousands of clones listed, roughly 92% were seen once; the top ten hold roughly 0.33%. Source material: T cells isolated from PBMCs. These receptors originate from a human donor in good health.

DNA for the CDR3: TGTGCCAGCAGCGAAACTAGCGGGAGTTTCCCCTCCTACGAGCAGTACTTC. Residues: CASSETSGSFPSYEQYF. The genes are TRBV5-8 and TRBJ2-7, with 11 positions matching TRBD2. This CDR3 is 17 amino acids long. The ends lost 4 bases at V and 0 bases at J; junction bases unmatched: 9. CDR1 is SGHTS, CDR2 YDEGEE, per germline.

This rearrangement joins TRBV29-1 to TRBJ1-5, with 9 bases lining up with TRBD1. Germline assignment: CDR1 SQVTM and CDR2 ANQGSEA. The length of the CDR3 is 14 residues. J lost 0 bases, V lost 6 bases, and 3 bases had no gene match. The CDR3 protein is CSVLQGASNQPQHF. CDR3 sequence (DNA): TGCAGCGTCCTACAGGGGGCTAGCAATCAGCCCCAGCATTTT.